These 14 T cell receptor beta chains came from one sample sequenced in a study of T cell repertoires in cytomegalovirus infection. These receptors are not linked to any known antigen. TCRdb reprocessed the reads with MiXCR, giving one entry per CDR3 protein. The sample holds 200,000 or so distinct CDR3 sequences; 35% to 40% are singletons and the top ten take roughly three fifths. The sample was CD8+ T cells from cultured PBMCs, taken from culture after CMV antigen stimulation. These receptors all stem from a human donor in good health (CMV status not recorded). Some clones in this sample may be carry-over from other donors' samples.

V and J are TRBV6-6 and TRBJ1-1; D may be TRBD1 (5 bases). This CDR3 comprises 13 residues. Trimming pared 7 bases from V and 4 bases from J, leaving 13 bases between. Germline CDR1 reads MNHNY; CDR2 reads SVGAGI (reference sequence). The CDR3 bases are TGTGCCAGCAAACAGGCCCCGGGCACTGAAGCTTTCTTT. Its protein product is CASKQAPGTEAFF.

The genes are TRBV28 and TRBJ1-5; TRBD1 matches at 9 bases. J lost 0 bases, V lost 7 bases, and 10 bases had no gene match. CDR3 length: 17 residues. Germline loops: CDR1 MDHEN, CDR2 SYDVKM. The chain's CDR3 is CASILSDRGLSNQPQHF. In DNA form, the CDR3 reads TGTGCCAGCATCCTTTCGGACAGGGGCCTTAGCAATCAGCCCCAGCATTTT. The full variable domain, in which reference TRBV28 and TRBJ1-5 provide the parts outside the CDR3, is DVKVTQSSRYLVKRTGEKVFLECVQDMDHENMFWYRQDPGLGLRLIYFSYDVKMKEKGDIPEGYSVSREKKERFSLILESASTNQTSMYLCASILSDRGLSNQPQHFGDGTRLSIL.

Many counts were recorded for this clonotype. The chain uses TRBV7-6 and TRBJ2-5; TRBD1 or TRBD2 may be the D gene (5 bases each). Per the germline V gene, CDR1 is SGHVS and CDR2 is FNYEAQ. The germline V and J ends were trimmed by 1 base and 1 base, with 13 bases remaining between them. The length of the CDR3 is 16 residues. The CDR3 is CASSLVGVLIQETQYF. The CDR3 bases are TGTGCCAGCAGCTTAGTGGGGGTATTAATCCAAGAGACCCAGTACTTC.

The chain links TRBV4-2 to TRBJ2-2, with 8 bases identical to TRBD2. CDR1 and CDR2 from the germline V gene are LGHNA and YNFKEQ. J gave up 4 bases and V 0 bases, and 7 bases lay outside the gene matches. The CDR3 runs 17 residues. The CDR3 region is CASSQDPAGEVTGELFF. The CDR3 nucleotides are TGTGCCAGCAGCCAAGATCCAGCGGGGGAGGTCACCGGGGAGCTGTTTTTT.

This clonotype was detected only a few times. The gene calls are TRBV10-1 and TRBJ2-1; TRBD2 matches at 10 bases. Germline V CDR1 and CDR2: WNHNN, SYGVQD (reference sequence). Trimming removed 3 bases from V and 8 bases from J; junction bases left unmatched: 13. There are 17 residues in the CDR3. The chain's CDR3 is CASSEGVAGGPGYEQFF. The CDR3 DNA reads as TGCGCCAGCAGTGAAGGGGTAGCGGGGGGCCCTGGGTATGAGCAGTTCTTC.

CDR3 nucleotide sequence: TGTGCCAGCAGCCCGAGCAGGGGTCTAAACTATGGCTACACCTTC. It is translated as CASSPSRGLNYGYTF. The rearrangement uses TRBV7-4 and TRBJ1-2; tentative D call: TRBD1 (6 bases). Germline CDR1 is SGHVT and CDR2 is SQSDAQ. The ends were cut back, 5 bases at V and 2 bases at J, with 15 bases in the middle. The length of the CDR3 is 15 residues.

This CDR3 reads CASSQGHQGYNEQFF. The CDR3 DNA is TGTGCCAGCAGCCAAGGGCATCAGGGGTACAATGAGCAGTTCTTC. The V gene is TRBV3-1, the J gene TRBJ2-1; D is perhaps TRBD1 (6 bases). Trimming pared 1 base from V and 4 bases from J, leaving 11 bases between. This CDR3 region has 15 residues. Per germline, CDR1 LGHDT and CDR2 YNNKEL (reference sequence).

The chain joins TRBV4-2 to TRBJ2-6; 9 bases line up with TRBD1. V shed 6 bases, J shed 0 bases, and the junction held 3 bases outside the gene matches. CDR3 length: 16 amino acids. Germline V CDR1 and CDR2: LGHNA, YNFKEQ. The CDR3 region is CASRGQGISGANVLTF. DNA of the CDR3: TGTGCCAGCAGGGGACAGGGCATCTCTGGGGCCAACGTCCTGACTTTC.

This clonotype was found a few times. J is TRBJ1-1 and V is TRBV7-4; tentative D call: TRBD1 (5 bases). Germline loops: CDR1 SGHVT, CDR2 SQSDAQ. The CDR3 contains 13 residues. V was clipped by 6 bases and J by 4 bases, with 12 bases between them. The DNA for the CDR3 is TGTGCCAGCAGGTCCGGGGGGGTCACTGAAGCTTTCTTT. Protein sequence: CASRSGGVTEAFF. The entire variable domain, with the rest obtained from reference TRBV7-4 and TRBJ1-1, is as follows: GAGVSQSPRYKVAKRGRDVALRCDSISGHVTLYWYRQTLGQGSEVLTYSQSDAQRDKSGRPSGRFSAERPERSVSTLKIQRTEQGDSAVYLCASRSGGVTEAFFGQGTRLTVV.

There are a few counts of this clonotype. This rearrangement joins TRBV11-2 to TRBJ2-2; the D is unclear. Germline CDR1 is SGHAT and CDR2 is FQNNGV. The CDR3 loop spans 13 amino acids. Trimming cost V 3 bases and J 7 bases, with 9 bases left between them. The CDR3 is CASSFSVGGELFF. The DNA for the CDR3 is TGTGCCAGCAGCTTCTCCGTCGGCGGGGAGCTGTTTTTT.

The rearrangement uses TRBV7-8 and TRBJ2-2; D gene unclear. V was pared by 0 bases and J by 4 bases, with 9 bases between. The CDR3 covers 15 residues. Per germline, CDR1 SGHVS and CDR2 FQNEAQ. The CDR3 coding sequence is TGTGCCAGCAGCTTAGCGAACAGTTTCACCGGGGAGCTGTTTTTT. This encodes CASSLANSFTGELFF. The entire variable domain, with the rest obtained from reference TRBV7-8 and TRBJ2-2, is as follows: GAGVSQSPRYKVAKRGQDVALRCDPISGHVSLFWYQQALGQGPEFLTYFQNEAQLDKSGLPSDRFFAERPEGSVSTLKIQRTQQEDSAVYLCASSLANSFTGELFFGEGSRLTVL.

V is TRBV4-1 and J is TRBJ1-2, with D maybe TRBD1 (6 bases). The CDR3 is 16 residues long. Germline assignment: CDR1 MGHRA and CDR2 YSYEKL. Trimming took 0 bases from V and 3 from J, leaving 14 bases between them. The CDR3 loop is CASSQEGDTDYYGYTF. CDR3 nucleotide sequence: TGCGCCAGCAGCCAAGAGGGGGACACAGACTACTATGGCTACACCTTC.

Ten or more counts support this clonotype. The CDR3 DNA follows: TGTGCCAGCAGCCCTAATCCTACCGGGGAGCTGTTTTTT. Translating it yields CASSPNPTGELFF. The chain uses TRBV7-3 and TRBJ2-2; no reliable D call. This CDR3 has 13 amino acids. V lost 5 bases and J 5 bases, leaving 9 bases between the germline ends. Germline lookup yields CDR1 SGHTA and CDR2 FQGTGA.

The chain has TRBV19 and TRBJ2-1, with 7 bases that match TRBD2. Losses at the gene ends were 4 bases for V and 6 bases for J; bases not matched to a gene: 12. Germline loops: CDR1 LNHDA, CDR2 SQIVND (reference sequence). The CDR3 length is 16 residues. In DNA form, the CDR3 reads TGTGCCAGTAGTAGCCGGACTAGTCTGGGGTTCAATGAGCAGTTCTTC. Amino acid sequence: CASSSRTSLGFNEQFF.